The 21 T cell receptor beta chains listed next were all sequenced from one sample in a study of blood T cell repertoires in COVID-19 (dated by TCRdb to the early 2020s). Library prep was done by the immunoSEQ multiplex PCR assay. What TCRdb holds here is the immuneACCESS table cut down to in-frame rearrangements. Part of the clones is not present; checked against another copy, under half of the missing clones reflect an unresolved V gene, and the others are unexplained. In all, the sample holds approximately 220,000 clones, and around 83% of those were seen once. Jointly, the top ten make up approximately 6.8% of the sample. Sequenced: PBMCs or T cells enriched from blood (not recorded which). The receptors stem from a woman between 40 and 50 years old who had recovered from COVID-19.

J is TRBJ1-2 and V is TRBV27; 7 nucleotides line up with TRBD1. The V gene's germline CDR1 is MNHEY and CDR2 SMNVEV (reference sequence). The CDR3 totals 13 residues. After removal of 0 bases from V and 6 bases from J, the junction contained 1 base not matched to a gene. The CDR3 nucleotides are TGTGCCAGCAGTTTATCAGGACAGGATGGCTACACCTTC. This sequence encodes CASSLSGQDGYTF.

This clone was counted between two and nine times. This chain links TRBV28 with TRBJ1-1; the D is unclear. Looked up from germline, CDR1 is MDHEN and CDR2 is SYDVKM. The germline V and J ends were trimmed by 3 bases and 5 bases, with 7 bases remaining between them. CDR3 length: 12 residues. In DNA, the CDR3 is TGTGCCAGCAGTTTTATGCAGACTGAAGCTTTCTTT. Protein: CASSFMQTEAFF.

This chain connects TRBV12-3 or TRBV12-4 to TRBJ1-1, with 7 bases lining up with TRBD1. Trimming removed 5 bases from V and 7 bases from J; junction bases left unmatched: 4. The CDR3 is 12 residues long. This CDR3 reads CASSTGAGEAFF. CDR3 in DNA: TGTGCCAGCAGTACAGGGGCTGGTGAAGCTTTCTTT.

V and J are TRBV18 and TRBJ2-3, with 14 positions matching TRBD2. This CDR3 is built from 16 residues. Germline V gives CDR1 KGHSH, CDR2 LQKENI. V lost 3 bases to trimming and J lost 5 bases; unmatched junction nucleotides: 4. CDR3 nucleotides: TGTGCCAGCTCACCTCCTGGACTAGCGGGAGGAGATACGCAGTATTTT. This gives the protein CASSPPGLAGGDTQYF.

This clone was recorded once. The chain employs TRBV30 and TRBJ1-3; perhaps TRBD1 as D (6 bases). V was cut by 2 bases and J by 0 bases, with 11 bases left in between. Germline CDR1 GTSNPN, CDR2 SVGIG (reference sequence). CDR3 length: 15 residues. CDR3 nucleotides: TGTGCCTGGAGTACCTCGGACAGCTCTGGAAACACCATATATTTT. It yields the protein CAWSTSDSSGNTIYF.

The V call is TRBV6-7, the J call TRBJ2-7; unclear D gene. TRBV6-7 falls under the ORF class, with uncertain function. The CDR3 covers 12 residues. V gave up 10 bases and J gave up 3 bases, with 13 bases separating them. For the CDR3, the DNA is TGTGCCACCGATAAACAGTGCTACGAGCAGTACGTC. Its protein product is CATDKQCYEQYV.

The chain links TRBV5-1 to TRBJ2-1; 7 nucleotides line up with TRBD2. The CDR3 is 15 amino acids. Germline trimming cut 4 bases from V and 3 bases from J; bases unmatched to any gene: 7. CDR1 is SGHRS, CDR2 YFSETQ, per germline. The CDR3 DNA follows: TGCGCCAGCAGCCCGGGCGCTAGCGGCTACAATGAGCAGTTCTTC. Amino acid sequence: CASSPGASGYNEQFF. The variable domain in full, with the rest retrieved from reference TRBV5-1 and TRBJ2-1, is KAGVTQTPRYLIKTRGQQVTLSCSPISGHRSVSWYQQTPGQGLQFLFEYFSETQRNKGNFPGRFSGRQFSNSRSEMNVSTLELGDSALYLCASSPGASGYNEQFFGPGTRLTVL.

The genes are TRBV6-2 or TRBV6-3 and TRBJ2-7, with D tentatively TRBD1 (6 bases). The CDR3 spans 14 residues. Deletions cut 6 bases from V and 4 bases from J, with 16 bases between. Looked up from germline, CDR1 is MNHEY and CDR2 is SVGEGT. Written as DNA, the CDR3 is TGTGCCAGCAGCCAAGTAAGGGGGACGTACGAGCAGTACGTC. It translates to CASSQVRGTYEQYV.

The chain uses TRBV28 and TRBJ1-3; TRBD1 is a possible D gene (5 bases). Trimming pared 8 bases from V and 4 bases from J, leaving 12 bases between. The CDR3 sequence is 13 residues long. In germline, CDR1 is MDHEN, CDR2 SYDVKM. For the CDR3, the DNA is TGTGCCAGCCAAGCAGGGTACGGAAACACCATATATTTT. This sequence encodes CASQAGYGNTIYF.

This chain's CDR3 is CASSLPTGGRGYTF. The DNA for the CDR3 is TGTGCCAGCAGCTTACCCACAGGTGGACGGGGCTACACCTTC. The rearrangement joins TRBV7-9 to TRBJ1-2, with D possibly matching TRBD1 (5 bases). V lost 2 bases to trimming and J lost 8 bases, with 15 bases between them. Germline values: CDR1 SEHNR, CDR2 FQNEAQ (reference sequence). CDR3 length: 14 residues.

The chain couples TRBV12-3 or TRBV12-4 to TRBJ2-4; no firm D call. Trimming stripped 6 bases from V and 6 bases from J, with 12 bases between. This CDR3 is built from 13 residues. The CDR3 is CASSLPQLNIQYF. In DNA, the CDR3 is TGTGCCAGCAGCTTACCCCAGTTAAACATTCAGTACTTC.

The chain recombines TRBV15 with TRBJ2-1; possibly TRBD2 for D (6 bases). V was clipped by 3 bases and J by 0 bases, with 9 bases between them. This CDR3 has 15 amino acids. Germline values: CDR1 LNHNV, CDR2 YYDKDF (reference sequence). Here the CDR3 DNA reads TGTGCCACCAGCAGCGGGAGTCCCTCCTACAATGAGCAGTTCTTC. Translation: CATSSGSPSYNEQFF.

The chain employs TRBV25-1 and TRBJ1-1; tentative D call: TRBD1 (5 bases). This CDR3 contains 18 residues. CDR1 is MGHDK and CDR2 is SYGVNS in the germline V gene. Trimming pared 4 bases from V and 0 bases from J, leaving 21 bases between. The CDR3: CASSGSFDQGGMNTEAFF. In DNA form, the CDR3 reads TGTGCCAGCAGTGGTTCATTCGATCAGGGAGGCATGAACACTGAAGCTTTCTTT.

The chain recombines TRBV6-5 with TRBJ1-1; unclear D gene. Germline V gene data show CDR1 as MNHEY and CDR2 as SVGAGI. The CDR3 is 11 amino acids. V gave up 9 bases and J gave up 1 base, with 6 bases separating them. The CDR3 nucleotides are TGTGCCAGTGGAGGGAACACTGAAGCTTTCTTT. The encoded protein is CASGGNTEAFF.

This clone showed up just once. CDR3 sequence reads: CASSSFGNQPQHF. The CDR3 bases are TGTGCCAGCAGCTCCTTCGGCAATCAGCCCCAGCATTTT. The V call is TRBV5-6, the J call TRBJ1-5, with D unclear. The CDR3 runs 13 residues. Germline lookup yields CDR1 SGHDT and CDR2 YYEEEE. V lost 3 bases to trimming and J lost 2 bases, with 6 bases between them.

V is TRBV3-1 (or the pseudogene TRBV3-2) and J is TRBJ2-5; tentatively, D is TRBD2 (5 bases). The CDR3 contains 15 residues. Trimming removed 0 bases at V and 4 bases at J, with 12 bases between. Germline assignment: CDR1 LGHDT and CDR2 YNNKEL (reference sequence). Here the CDR3 reads CASSQDQASRETQYF. The CDR3 nucleotides are TGTGCCAGCAGCCAAGATCAGGCTAGCAGAGAGACCCAGTACTTC.

The chain links TRBV11-2 to TRBJ2-5; 9 bases match TRBD2. Trimming at V came to 7 bases and at J to 4 bases, leaving 13 bases not matched to a gene. Germline V gene sequence: CDR1 SGHAT, CDR2 FQNNGV. The CDR3 consists of 16 residues. The CDR3 DNA reads TGTGCCAGCACCTTCCAGGCGGGAGGGCCGGGAGAGACCCAGTACTTC. It codes for CASTFQAGGPGETQYF.

This clone was recorded once. V gene TRBV13 combines with J gene TRBJ2-5; the match to TRBD2 covers 11 bases. Germline V gives CDR1 PRHDT, CDR2 FYEKMQ (reference sequence). There are 16 residues in the CDR3. Trimming took 5 bases from V and 8 from J; bases not matched to a gene: 13. CDR3 DNA sequence: TGTGCCAGCAGCGCGACTAGCGGGAAGGGGTATGGAACCCAGTACTTC. Protein: CASSATSGKGYGTQYF.

This clone was recorded only once. The V gene is TRBV3-1 (or the pseudogene TRBV3-2), the J gene TRBJ2-2; 8 nucleotides match TRBD1. CDR3 length equals 16 residues. The V segment lost 2 bases and the J segment 7 bases; nucleotides outside the gene matches: 9. Germline CDR1 LGHDT, CDR2 YNNKEL (reference sequence). The CDR3 DNA is TGTGCCAGCAGCCAAAGGCAGGGGGCGACTGTCGGGGAGCTGTTTTTT. Translating it yields CASSQRQGATVGELFF.

The chain has TRBV9 and TRBJ1-1; D not certain. Trimming removed 4 bases from V and 5 bases from J, with 15 bases in between. The CDR3 has 14 residues. Per germline, CDR1 SGDLS and CDR2 YYNGEE. The CDR3 region is CASSSGRVGTEAFF. CDR3 nucleotide sequence: TGTGCCAGCAGCAGCGGGAGGGTTGGGACTGAAGCTTTCTTT.

This clone appeared a single time. The rearrangement links TRBV5-6 to TRBJ1-2; D is unresolved. Looked up from germline, CDR1 is SGHDT and CDR2 is YYEEEE. CDR3 length: 15 amino acids. V gave up 0 bases and J gave up 0 bases, with 9 bases separating them. The CDR3 region has the DNA TGTGCCAGCAGCTTGGATAGTAATGCTAACTATGGCTACACCTTC. Translating it yields CASSLDSNANYGYTF.